Listed below are T cell receptor beta chains from one sample, sequenced in a study of cytomegalovirus exposure and HLA in healthy donors. Measured with immunoSEQ multiplex PCR; TCRdb has only the in-frame clones, and not every one. The top ten hold almost 6.5% of the sample, which has some 170,000 clones, roughly 85% seen once. Sequencing was carried out using PBMCs. These receptors all stem from a man aged 35 to 55 in good health and CMV-seropositive. Each CDR3 is given with its conserved first and last residue. The D gene is left open where the match is weak. Not every row has a clone size; where given, it reads once, few, many or a size class.

size | J | D | V | CDR3 | DNA
once | TRBJ2-7 | TRBD1 | TRBV28 | CATSPGQLYEQYF | TGTGCCACTTCACCGGGACAGCTGTACGAGCAGTACTTC
- | TRBJ1-6 | - | TRBV30 | CAWSVRRSDNSPLHF | TGTGCCTGGAGTGTACGCAGGTCCGATAATTCACCCCTCCACTTT
- | TRBJ2-2 | - | TRBV2 | CASRGTITGELFF | TGTGCCAGCAGGGGGACAATCACCGGGGAGCTGTTTTTT
few | TRBJ2-2 | - | TRBV9 | CASSAPGLGAVTGELFF | TGTGCCAGCAGCGCGCCTGGATTGGGGGCGGTCACCGGGGAGCTGTTTTTT
- | TRBJ2-7 | - | TRBV10-1 | CASSEVQGYEQYF | TGCGCCAGCAGTGAAGTACAGGGCTACGAGCAGTACTTC
- | TRBJ2-2 | - | TRBV18 | CASSPPGAGTGELFF | TGTGCCAGCTCACCGCCAGGGGCGGGCACCGGGGAGCTGTTTTTT
- | TRBJ2-7 | TRBD2 | TRBV5-1 | CASSGGDVRGEQYF | TGCGCCAGCAGCGGGGGGGACGTCCGAGGCGAGCAGTACTTC
few | TRBJ2-7 | - | TRBV11-1 | CASSSASYEQYF | TGTGCCAGCAGCTCCGCTAGCTACGAGCAGTACTTC
- | TRBJ2-2 | - | TRBV7-9 | CASSLGTSGTGELFF | TGTGCCAGCAGCTTAGGTACCTCGGGAACCGGGGAGCTGTTTTTT
few | TRBJ2-7 | TRBD2 | TRBV2 | CASSETSGRVSYEQYF | TGTGCCAGCAGTGAGACTAGCGGGAGGGTCTCCTACGAGCAGTACTTC
- | TRBJ1-2 | TRBD1 | TRBV5-6 | CASSLDRGYGYTF | TGTGCCAGCAGCCTGGACAGGGGATATGGCTACACCTTC
- | TRBJ1-3 | - | TRBV7-6 | CASSLAKSSGNTIYF | TGTGCCAGCAGCTTAGCGAAGAGCTCTGGAAACACCATATATTTT
- | TRBJ2-1 | TRBD2 | TRBV28 | CASVDRGRLAGRYNEQFF | TGTGCCAGCGTGGATAGGGGCCGACTAGCGGGACGATACAATGAGCAGTTCTTC
- | TRBJ2-3 | TRBD2 | TRBV4-2 | CASSQVLAGGTADTQYF | TGTGCCAGCAGCCAAGTACTAGCGGGAGGAACAGCAGATACGCAGTATTTT
- | TRBJ1-3 | TRBD1 | TRBV9 | CASSSQGAYSGNTIYF | TGTGCCAGCAGCTCCCAGGGGGCCTACTCTGGAAACACCATATATTTT
- | TRBJ2-3 | - | TRBV2 | CASGGQKGTDTQYF | TGTGCCAGCGGCGGACAGAAAGGCACAGATACGCAGTATTTT
- | TRBJ2-2 | - | TRBV27 | CASRIPGDTGELFF | TGTGCCAGCAGGATCCCAGGGGACACCGGGGAGCTGTTTTTT